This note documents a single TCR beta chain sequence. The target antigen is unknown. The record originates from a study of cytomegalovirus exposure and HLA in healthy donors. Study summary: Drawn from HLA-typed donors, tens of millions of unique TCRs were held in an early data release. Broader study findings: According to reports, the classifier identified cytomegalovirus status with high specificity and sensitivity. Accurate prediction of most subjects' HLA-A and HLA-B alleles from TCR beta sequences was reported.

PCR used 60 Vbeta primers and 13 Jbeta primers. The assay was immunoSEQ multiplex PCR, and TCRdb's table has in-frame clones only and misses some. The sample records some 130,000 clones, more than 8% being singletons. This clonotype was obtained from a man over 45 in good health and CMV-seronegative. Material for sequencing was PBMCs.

The CDR3 region has the DNA TGTGCCAGCAGTGGGAGAGACCGACTCTCCTCCTATGAGCAGTTCTTC. This sequence encodes CASSGRDRLSSYEQFF. This chain links TRBV6-1 with TRBJ2-1, with D unresolved. This CDR3 has 16 residues. In germline, CDR1 is MNHNS, CDR2 SASEGT. V lost 4 bases and J 8 bases, leaving 21 bases between the germline ends.